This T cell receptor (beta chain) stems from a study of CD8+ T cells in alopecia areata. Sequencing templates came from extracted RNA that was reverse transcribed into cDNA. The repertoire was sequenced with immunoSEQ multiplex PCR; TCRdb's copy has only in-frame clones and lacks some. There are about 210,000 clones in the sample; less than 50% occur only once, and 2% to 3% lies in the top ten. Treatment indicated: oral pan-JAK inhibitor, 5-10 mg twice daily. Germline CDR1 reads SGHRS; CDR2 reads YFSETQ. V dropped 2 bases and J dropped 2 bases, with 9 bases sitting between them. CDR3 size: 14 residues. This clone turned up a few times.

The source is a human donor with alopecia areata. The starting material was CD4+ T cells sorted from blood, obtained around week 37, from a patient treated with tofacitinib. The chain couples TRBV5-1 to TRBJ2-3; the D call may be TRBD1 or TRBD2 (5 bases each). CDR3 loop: CASSFGGATDTQYF. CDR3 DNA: TGCGCCAGCAGCTTTGGGGGAGCCACAGATACGCAGTATTTT.